This passage covers 12 T cell receptor beta chains from one sample sequenced in a study of blood T cell repertoires in COVID-19. Generated by immunoSEQ multiplex PCR, the TCRdb table keeps only in-frame clones and is missing some. The sample has 90,000 or so clones; 75% to 90% are singletons. The source material was peripheral blood. The receptors derive from an elderly man with acute or convalescent COVID-19.

This chain joins TRBV7-9 and TRBJ1-2; 10 nucleotides agree with TRBD1. Germline V CDR1 and CDR2: SEHNR, FQNEAQ (reference sequence). J was trimmed by 5 bases and V by 5 bases; bases with no gene match: 5. This CDR3 has 14 residues. The CDR3 nucleotides read TGTGCCAGCAGCCCGGGACAGGGGAAGTATGGCTACACCTTC. Its protein is CASSPGQGKYGYTF.

The table lists this clone with a few counts. The V gene is TRBV5-4, the J gene TRBJ2-3; 7 positions agree with TRBD1. Trimming took 3 bases from V and 4 from J; bases not matched to a gene: 8. The CDR3 loop spans 15 amino acids. Germline assignment: CDR1 SGHNT and CDR2 YYREEE (reference sequence). The CDR3 sequence is CASSSQTGKSDTQYF. The CDR3 nucleotides are TGTGCCAGCAGCTCCCAGACAGGGAAGTCAGATACGCAGTATTTT. Drawing the rest from reference TRBV5-4 and TRBJ2-3, the complete variable domain is ETGVTQSPTHLIKTRGQQVTLRCSSQSGHNTVSWYQQALGQGPQFIFQYYREEENGRGNFPPRFSGLQFPNYSSELNVNALELDDSALYLCASSSQTGKSDTQYFGPGTRLTVL.

The gene calls are TRBV10-3 and TRBJ2-3, with TRBD2 as a possible D gene (5 bases). CDR1 and CDR2 from the germline V gene are ENHRY and SYGVKD. Trimming removed 4 bases at V and 0 bases at J, with 17 bases between. This CDR3 contains 17 residues. The CDR3 DNA reads as TGTGCCATCAGTGGCCTCGGGCCTAGCAAAAGCACAGATACGCAGTATTTT. Amino acids: CAISGLGPSKSTDTQYF.

This chain uses TRBV19 with TRBJ2-7; D is perhaps TRBD2 (5 bases). Germline CDR1 reads LNHDA; CDR2 reads SQIVND (reference sequence). V was shortened by 6 bases and J by 2 bases, with 14 bases between the two germline ends. CDR3 length: 14 residues. The CDR3 loop is CASRPVDGTYEQYF. In DNA, the CDR3 is TGTGCCAGTAGACCGGTGGACGGGACCTACGAGCAGTACTTC.

The rearrangement links TRBV9 to TRBJ1-1; perhaps TRBD1 as D (5 bases). With 0 bases removed from V and 7 bases from J, the gap between germline ends came to 13 bases. The CDR3 extends over 14 amino acids. Germline V gene sequence: CDR1 SGDLS, CDR2 YYNGEE. The CDR3 spells CASSVGGRLSEAFF. In DNA form, the CDR3 reads TGTGCCAGCAGCGTAGGGGGCAGGCTTAGTGAAGCTTTCTTT.

This chain joins TRBV5-1 and TRBJ1-6, with 7 bases lining up with TRBD1. Trimming removed 4 bases from V and 7 bases from J; junction bases left unmatched: 5. The CDR3 is made up of 14 amino acids. The germline V gene has CDR1 SGHRS and CDR2 YFSETQ. The CDR3 reads CASSPGTENSPLHF. Written as DNA, the CDR3 is TGCGCCAGCAGCCCCGGGACAGAGAATTCACCCCTCCACTTT.

The chain couples TRBV6-5 to TRBJ1-2; 9 bases line up with TRBD1. The germline CDR1 and CDR2 sequences are MNHEY and SVGAGI. The CDR3 totals 13 residues. The V gene end was trimmed by 6 bases and the J gene end by 2 bases; junction bases not matched to a gene: 1. The CDR3 bases are TGTGCCAGCAGGGGGACAGGGAACTATGGCTACACCTTC. Encoded protein: CASRGTGNYGYTF.

The rearrangement joins TRBV4-3 to TRBJ1-1, with 10 bases that match TRBD1. The CDR3 has 16 amino acids. Germline V CDR1 and CDR2: LGHNA, YSLEER. V was pared by 3 bases and J by 6 bases, with 10 bases of the junction left unmatched. In nucleotides, the CDR3 is TGCGCCAGCAGCCAGGCCGGGACAGGGGTAGACGCTGAAGCTTTCTTT. Protein: CASSQAGTGVDAEAFF.

This rearrangement joins TRBV6-5 to TRBJ1-4; 7 bases line up with TRBD1. The CDR3 spans 13 residues. CDR1 is MNHEY and CDR2 is SVGAGI in the germline V gene. V shed 8 bases, J shed 7 bases, and the junction held 7 bases outside the gene matches. This CDR3 is CASAEQGLEKLFF. The CDR3 region has the DNA TGTGCCAGCGCAGAACAGGGGCTTGAAAAACTGTTTTTT.

The V call is TRBV29-1, the J call TRBJ2-3; D ambiguous. Deletions cut 1 base from V and 3 bases from J, with 8 bases between. Germline V gene data show CDR1 as SQVTM and CDR2 as ANQGSEA. The CDR3 covers 13 residues. CDR3 amino acids: CSVEGYGTDTQYF. In DNA form, the CDR3 reads TGCAGCGTTGAAGGTTACGGGACAGATACGCAGTATTTT.

The J gene is TRBJ1-1, the V gene TRBV4-1; tentatively, D is TRBD1 (6 bases). Trimming took off 0 bases at V and 2 bases at J, with 13 bases between the two ends. This CDR3 is 16 amino acids long. Germline V gives CDR1 MGHRA, CDR2 YSYEKL. The CDR3 is CASSQEGTQGNTEAFF. CDR3 sequence (DNA): TGCGCCAGCAGCCAAGAGGGGACACAGGGCAACACTGAAGCTTTCTTT.

This clone was recorded at least ten times. This chain joins TRBV11-2 and TRBJ1-6; TRBD1 matches at 10 bases. The CDR3 contains 17 residues. The ends lost 5 bases at V and 4 bases at J; junction bases unmatched: 8. Germline V lookup: CDR1 SGHAT, CDR2 FQNNGV. CDR3 protein: CASSAYDRGPYNSPLHF. The CDR3 DNA follows: TGTGCCAGCAGCGCCTACGACAGGGGGCCTTATAATTCACCCCTCCACTTT. Together with reference TRBV11-2 and TRBJ1-6, the CDR3 gives the full variable domain: EAGVAQSPRYKIIEKRQSVAFWCNPISGHATLYWYQQILGQGPKLLIQFQNNGVVDDSQLPKDRFSAERLKGVDSTLKIQPAKLEDSAVYLCASSAYDRGPYNSPLHFGNGTRLTVT.